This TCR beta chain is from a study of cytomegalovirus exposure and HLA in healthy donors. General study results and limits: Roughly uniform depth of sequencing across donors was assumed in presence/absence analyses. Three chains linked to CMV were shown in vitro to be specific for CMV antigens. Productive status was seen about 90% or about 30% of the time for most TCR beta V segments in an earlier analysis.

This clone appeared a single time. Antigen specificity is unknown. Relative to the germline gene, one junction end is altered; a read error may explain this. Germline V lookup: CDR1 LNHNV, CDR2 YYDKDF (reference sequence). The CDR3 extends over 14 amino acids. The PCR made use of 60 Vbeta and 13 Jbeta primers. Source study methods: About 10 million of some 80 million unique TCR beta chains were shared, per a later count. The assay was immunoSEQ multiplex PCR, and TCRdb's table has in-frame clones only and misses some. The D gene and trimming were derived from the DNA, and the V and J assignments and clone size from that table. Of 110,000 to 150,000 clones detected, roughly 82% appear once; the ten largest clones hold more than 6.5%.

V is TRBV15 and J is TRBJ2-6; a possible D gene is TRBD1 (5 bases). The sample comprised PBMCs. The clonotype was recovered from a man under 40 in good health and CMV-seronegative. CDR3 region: CATSRGNGANGLTF. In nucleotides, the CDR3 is TGTGCCACCAGCAGAGGTAATGGGGCCAACGGCCTGACTTTC. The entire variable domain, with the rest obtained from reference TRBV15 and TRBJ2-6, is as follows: DAMVIQNPRYQVTQFGKPVTLSCSQTLNHNVMYWYQQKSSQAPKLLFHYYDKDFNNEADTPDNFQSRRPNTSFCFLDIRSPGLGDTAMYLCATSRGNGANGLTFGAGSRLTVL.